This T cell receptor (beta chain) was retrieved from a study of T cells in Graves' hyperthyroidism and ophthalmopathy. Regions amplified from RNA transcripts were the TCR beta CDR3 regions. The HTBI primer set drove a first-round RT-PCR of the TCR CDR3. TCRdb fed the multiplex PCR reads into MiXCR, producing one record per CDR3 protein. Of approximately 300,000 distinct CDR3 sequences in the sample, roughly 17% were seen once. Graves' hyperthyroidism showing no ophthalmopathy progression within 18 months was considered stable. This clonotype was picked up many times. The TCR originated in a man aged 25 to 40 with Graves' hyperthyroidism. Sequencing was done on a sample of blood.

In nucleotides, the CDR3 is TGCGCCAGCAGCTCACTACCCGGGACACAAGAGACCCAGTACTTC. It translates to CASSSLPGTQETQYF. The chain couples TRBV5-1 to TRBJ2-5; TRBD1 might be the D (6 bases). Per germline, CDR1 SGHRS and CDR2 YFSETQ. The CDR3 loop spans 15 amino acids. The V end was cut by 3 bases, the J end by 2 bases, with 14 bases between. Full variable domain (rest looked up from reference TRBV5-1 and TRBJ2-5): KAGVTQTPRYLIKTRGQQVTLSCSPISGHRSVSWYQQTPGQGLQFLFEYFSETQRNKGNFPGRFSGRQFSNSRSEMNVSTLELGDSALYLCASSSLPGTQETQYFGPGTRLLVL.